Listed here are 25 T cell receptor beta chains from one sample, sequenced in a study of cytotoxic CD8 clonotypes in ibrutinib-treated CLL. The method was immunoSEQ multiplex PCR; TCRdb's version includes in-frame clones alone and lacks a portion of them. The sample yields roughly 190,000 clones, around 72% seen once. Here the sequenced sample was PBMCs, taken after 24 months of ibrutinib treatment. These receptors were obtained from a human donor with chronic lymphocytic leukemia.

The CDR3 region is CASSLGGWDRGSHEQYF. The CDR3 nucleotides read TGTGCCAGCAGCTTAGGAGGTTGGGACAGGGGGTCCCACGAGCAGTACTTC. The V gene is TRBV11-2, the J gene TRBJ2-7, with 11 bases aligning to TRBD1. The CDR3 length is 17 residues. Germline CDR1 reads SGHAT; CDR2 reads FQNNGV. With 1 base clipped from V and 5 bases from J, the junction kept 10 bases outside the gene matches. The full variable domain, completed using reference TRBV11-2 and TRBJ2-7, is EAGVAQSPRYKIIEKRQSVAFWCNPISGHATLYWYQQILGQGPKLLIQFQNNGVVDDSQLPKDRFSAERLKGVDSTLKIQPAKLEDSAVYLCASSLGGWDRGSHEQYFGPGTRLTVT.

The table lists this clone with a few counts. The chain employs TRBV7-3 and TRBJ2-3; perhaps TRBD1 as D (6 bases). Germline assignment: CDR1 SGHTA and CDR2 FQGTGA. V dropped 6 bases and J dropped 3 bases, with 10 bases sitting between them. The CDR3 covers 13 residues. CDR3 sequence reads: CASRRQETDTQYF. Written as DNA, the CDR3 is TGTGCCAGCAGACGACAGGAGACAGATACGCAGTATTTT.

This chain uses TRBV20-1 with TRBJ2-5; D is ambiguous. The ends were cut back, 6 bases at V and 3 bases at J, with 5 bases in the middle. The germline CDR1 and CDR2 sequences are DFQATT and SNEGSKA (reference sequence). CDR3 length: 10 amino acids. CDR3: CSAPKETQYF. The CDR3 coding sequence is TGCAGTGCCCCGAAAGAGACCCAGTACTTC.

J is TRBJ2-3 and V is TRBV2; D is ambiguous. The germline V gene has CDR1 SNHLY and CDR2 FYNNEI. The germline V and J ends were trimmed by 7 bases and 1 base, with 12 bases remaining between them. This CDR3 comprises 14 residues. The CDR3 protein is CASIRADGTDTQYF. The CDR3 DNA follows: TGTGCCAGCATACGGGCGGACGGCACAGATACGCAGTATTTT.

The genes are TRBV7-9 and TRBJ1-2; possibly TRBD1 for D (5 bases). The CDR3 loop spans 14 amino acids. CDR1 is SEHNR, CDR2 FQNEAQ, per germline (reference sequence). The V and J ends lost 3 bases and 4 bases respectively, with 12 bases between them. CDR3: CASSFLGPFYGYTF. The CDR3 DNA reads as TGTGCCAGCAGCTTCCTGGGGCCCTTCTATGGCTACACCTTC.

The chain joins TRBV5-1 to TRBJ2-7; 7 nucleotides match TRBD2. Germline CDR1 and CDR2: SGHRS and YFSETQ. This CDR3 is built from 16 residues. J gave up 3 bases and V 0 bases, and 9 bases lay outside the gene matches. The CDR3 is CASSLVGGSLSYEQYF. The CDR3 nucleotides are TGCGCCAGCAGCTTGGTTGGCGGGAGCTTAAGCTACGAGCAGTACTTC.

The chain has TRBV27 and TRBJ2-7; the D gene is possibly TRBD1 (6 bases). V was cut by 5 bases and J by 0 bases, with 8 bases left in between. The CDR3 spans 13 residues. Germline V CDR1 and CDR2: MNHEY, SMNVEV (reference sequence). This CDR3 reads CASSTGFSYEQYF. The CDR3 DNA follows: TGTGCCAGCAGTACAGGGTTCTCCTACGAGCAGTACTTC.

The V gene is TRBV9, the J gene TRBJ2-7; 7 bases match TRBD1. The CDR3 consists of 19 residues. The trim removed 1 base at V and 0 bases at J, leaving 16 bases unmatched. Germline CDR1 and CDR2: SGDLS and YYNGEE. DNA for the CDR3: TGTGCCAGCAGCGTATACCCTGACCGGGACAGCCCTAGCTCCTACGAGCAGTACTTC. Protein: CASSVYPDRDSPSSYEQYF.

The rearrangement joins TRBV18 to TRBJ2-3, with D unresolved. The CDR3 consists of 16 residues. Trimming shortened V by 2 bases and J by 2 bases, and 14 bases separated the two germline ends. Germline loops: CDR1 KGHSH, CDR2 LQKENI. CDR3 in DNA: TGTGCCAGCTCACCATCAGGACGACAAGCCACAGATACGCAGTATTTT. Its translation is CASSPSGRQATDTQYF. Based on the CDR3 plus reference TRBV18 and TRBJ2-3, the full variable domain is NAGVMQNPRHLVRRRGQEARLRCSPMKGHSHVYWYRQLPEEGLKFMVYLQKENIIDESGMPKERFSAEFPKEGPSILRIQQVVRGDSAAYFCASSPSGRQATDTQYFGPGTRLTVL.

Points on this clone: Other DNA sequences from this sample encode an identical CDR3 as well. The CDR3 protein is CASSLGTDTQYF. In nucleotides, the CDR3 is TGTGCCAGCAGCCTAGGCACAGATACGCAGTATTTT. V is TRBV11-3 and J is TRBJ2-3; no clear D. V dropped 5 bases and J dropped 1 base, with 4 bases sitting between them. The CDR3 consists of 12 residues. The germline gives CDR1 SGHNT, CDR2 YENEEA.

The chain uses TRBV27 and TRBJ1-1; 9 nucleotides align to TRBD1. Germline CDR1 is MNHEY and CDR2 is SMNVEV (reference sequence). The CDR3 totals 17 residues. The V segment lost 4 bases and the J segment 3 bases; nucleotides outside the gene matches: 12. The CDR3 DNA reads as TGTGCCAGCAGTTCAAAGAACAGGGGGCCGAGGGACACTGAAGCTTTCTTT. Its translation is CASSSKNRGPRDTEAFF.

This rearrangement joins TRBV5-6 to TRBJ1-2, with 7 bases matching TRBD1. Germline loops: CDR1 SGHDT, CDR2 YYEEEE. Trimming removed 5 bases from V and 8 bases from J; junction bases left unmatched: 9. This CDR3 has 13 residues. The CDR3 protein is CASRSTGRAGYTF. The CDR3 DNA follows: TGTGCCAGCAGGTCGACAGGGCGGGCAGGCTACACCTTC. The entire variable domain, with the rest obtained from reference TRBV5-6 and TRBJ1-2, is as follows: DAGVTQSPTHLIKTRGQQVTLRCSPKSGHDTVSWYQQALGQGPQFIFQYYEEEERQRGNFPDRFSGHQFPNYSSELNVNALLLGDSALYLCASRSTGRAGYTFGSGTRLTVV.

The V gene is TRBV19, the J gene TRBJ1-2; the match to TRBD1 covers 7 bases. The length of the CDR3 is 14 residues. CDR1 is LNHDA and CDR2 is SQIVND in the germline V gene (reference sequence). V lost 4 bases and J lost 7; bases outside the gene matches: 9. Here the CDR3 DNA reads TGTGCCAGTAGTACATCGACAGGGATCGGTGGCTACACCTTC. It is translated as CASSTSTGIGGYTF.

This chain connects TRBV9 to TRBJ2-7; D tentatively fits TRBD1 or TRBD2 (5 bases each). The germline V and J ends were trimmed by 1 base and 3 bases, with 14 bases remaining between them. CDR1 is SGDLS, CDR2 YYNGEE, per germline. The CDR3 runs 15 residues. CDR3 amino acids: CASSVTPGRSYEQYF. The CDR3 DNA reads as TGTGCCAGCAGCGTAACCCCGGGACGGAGCTACGAGCAGTACTTC.

This chain uses TRBV30 with TRBJ2-5; 8 nucleotides line up with TRBD1. V shed 8 bases and J 6 bases; nucleotides not matched to a gene: 14. The CDR3 extends over 14 amino acids. Germline CDR1 is GTSNPN and CDR2 is SVGIG (reference sequence). This CDR3 is CATRTGSVLKTQYF. In DNA, the CDR3 is TGTGCCACCCGGACAGGGTCTGTTTTGAAGACCCAGTACTTC.

This sequence joins TRBV7-9 and TRBJ2-7; 7 bases align to TRBD2. Per the germline V gene, CDR1 is SEHNR and CDR2 is FQNEAQ (reference sequence). This CDR3 is 14 amino acids long. The junction had 8 bases not matched to a gene; V was cut back by 5 bases and J by 4 bases. The CDR3 nucleotides read TGTGCCAGCAGCAATCCTCCGGGAGGATACGAGCAGTACTTC. Protein sequence: CASSNPPGGYEQYF.

This clone was seen once. The rearrangement uses TRBV18 and TRBJ2-2, with 12 bases that match TRBD2. Trimming cost V 2 bases and J 0 bases; bases outside gene matches: 1. The germline CDR1 and CDR2 sequences are KGHSH and LQKENI. This CDR3 is 17 amino acids long. This chain's CDR3 is CASSPGLAGSNTGELFF. CDR3 coding DNA: TGTGCCAGCTCACCAGGACTAGCGGGATCGAACACCGGGGAGCTGTTTTTT.

CDR3 sequence reads: CASSFLEPGLAGFNTDTQYF. CDR3 nucleotides: TGTGCCAGCAGTTTCCTGGAACCGGGACTAGCGGGATTTAACACAGATACGCAGTATTTT. The rearrangement uses TRBV27 and TRBJ2-3; 13 bases map to TRBD2. The CDR3 sequence is 20 residues long. Per the germline V gene, CDR1 is MNHEY and CDR2 is SMNVEV (reference sequence). Trimming removed 3 bases from V and 2 bases from J; junction bases left unmatched: 14.

This sequence joins TRBV15 and TRBJ2-1, with TRBD2 matching over 13 bases. CDR1 and CDR2 (germline): LNHNV, YYDKDF (reference sequence). This CDR3 has 16 amino acids. Trimming removed 0 bases from V and 14 bases from J; junction bases left unmatched: 10. CDR3 in DNA: TGTGCCACCAGCAGAGATAGGACTAGCGGGAGTGGTGTGGAGTTCTTC. This codes for CATSRDRTSGSGVEFF.

The J gene is TRBJ2-1, the V gene TRBV19; tentatively, D is TRBD1 or TRBD2 (5 bases each). This CDR3 has 15 residues. Deletions cut 4 bases from V and 5 bases from J, with 15 bases between. CDR1 is LNHDA and CDR2 is SQIVND in the germline V gene (reference sequence). The CDR3 nucleotides are TGTGCCAGTAGTAGGGACGGGAAGTCCAACAATGAGCAGTTCTTC. Its translation is CASSRDGKSNNEQFF.

This clone showed up just a few times. This chain uses TRBV29-1 with TRBJ2-5; the match to TRBD1 covers 8 bases. Germline lookup yields CDR1 SQVTM and CDR2 ANQGSEA. V was clipped by 1 base and J by 4 bases; unmatched bases: 5. There are 14 residues in the CDR3. This CDR3 reads CSVEGPGQVETQYF. CDR3 DNA sequence: TGCAGCGTTGAAGGGCCGGGACAGGTAGAGACCCAGTACTTC.

This clone was detected only a few times. The V call is TRBV6-6, the J call TRBJ2-1; 8 bases agree with TRBD1. The CDR3 length is 14 residues. Germline CDR1 is MNHNY and CDR2 is SVGAGI (reference sequence). The V segment lost 5 bases and the J segment 14 bases; nucleotides outside the gene matches: 14. In DNA, the CDR3 is TGTGCCAGCAGTCAAACCCCAGGGGGCCAAAGGGAGTTCTTC. Encoded protein: CASSQTPGGQREFF.

The chain joins TRBV15 to TRBJ2-3, with TRBD2 matching over 11 bases. The CDR3 runs 18 residues. Trimming took 5 bases from V and 5 from J; bases not matched to a gene: 15. Per the germline V gene, CDR1 is LNHNV and CDR2 is YYDKDF (reference sequence). CDR3 residues: CATSETRRLAGFQDTQYF. The CDR3 DNA reads TGTGCCACCAGCGAAACCCGGAGACTAGCGGGATTTCAAGATACGCAGTATTTT.

CDR3 region: CSVLAGGYSYEQYF. The CDR3 coding sequence is TGCAGCGTTTTAGCAGGGGGCTACTCCTACGAGCAGTACTTC. The rearrangement joins TRBV29-1 to TRBJ2-7; 8 nucleotides match TRBD1. CDR1 and CDR2 (germline): SQVTM, ANQGSEA. V dropped 5 bases and J dropped 0; count of bases not matched to a gene: 6. This CDR3 comprises 14 residues.

The V call is TRBV12-5, the J call TRBJ1-2, with a tentative D call TRBD1 (5 bases). Germline V gene sequence: CDR1 LGHNT, CDR2 FRNRAP. The CDR3 is made up of 16 amino acids. With 2 bases removed from V and 0 bases from J, the gap between germline ends came to 13 bases. As DNA, the CDR3 is TGTGCTAGTGGTTTGCTACACGGGGCGGCTAACTATGGCTACACCTTC. Translated: CASGLLHGAANYGYTF.